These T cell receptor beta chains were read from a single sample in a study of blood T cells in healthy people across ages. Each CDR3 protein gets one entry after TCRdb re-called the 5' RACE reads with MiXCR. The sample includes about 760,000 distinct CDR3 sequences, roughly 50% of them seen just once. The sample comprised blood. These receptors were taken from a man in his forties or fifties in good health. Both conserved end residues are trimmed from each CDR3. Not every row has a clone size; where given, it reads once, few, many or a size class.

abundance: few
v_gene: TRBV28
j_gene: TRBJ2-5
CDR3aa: ATLGPVGEQY

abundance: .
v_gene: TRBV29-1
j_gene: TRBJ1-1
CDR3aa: SVADGTEAF

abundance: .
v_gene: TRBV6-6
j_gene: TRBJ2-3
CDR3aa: ASRKEQGADTQY

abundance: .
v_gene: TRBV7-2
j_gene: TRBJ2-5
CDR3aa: ASSLAWQDQETQY

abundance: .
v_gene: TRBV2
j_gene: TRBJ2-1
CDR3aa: ASSEIGRLAGDPYNEGQGQF

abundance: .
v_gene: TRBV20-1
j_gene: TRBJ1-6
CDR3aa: SASRGADSPLH

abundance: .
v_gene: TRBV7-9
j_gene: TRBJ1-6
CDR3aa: ASSPPQGFNSPLH

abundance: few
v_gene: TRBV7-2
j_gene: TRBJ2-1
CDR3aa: ASSLERGHPYNEQF

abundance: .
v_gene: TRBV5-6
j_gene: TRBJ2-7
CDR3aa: ASSKDRGLHEQY

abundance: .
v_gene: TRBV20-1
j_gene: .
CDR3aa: SARGSGTNEQY

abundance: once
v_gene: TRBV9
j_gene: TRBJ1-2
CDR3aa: ASSEGVGYT

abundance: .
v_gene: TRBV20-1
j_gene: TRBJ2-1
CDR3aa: SARERQGSYNEQF

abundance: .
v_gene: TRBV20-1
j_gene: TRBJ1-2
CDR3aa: SARGEGNYGYT

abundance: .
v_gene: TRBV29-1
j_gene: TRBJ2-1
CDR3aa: SVDREGRNEQF

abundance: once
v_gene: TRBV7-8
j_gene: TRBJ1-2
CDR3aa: ASSPPAPGYGYT

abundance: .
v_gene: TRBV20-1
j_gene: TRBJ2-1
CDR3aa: SAIGGAGPENEQF

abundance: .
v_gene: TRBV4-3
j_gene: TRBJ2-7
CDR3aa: AIRVEGRHTLSYEQY

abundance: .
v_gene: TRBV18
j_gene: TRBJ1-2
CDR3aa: ASSPVDRQFYGYT

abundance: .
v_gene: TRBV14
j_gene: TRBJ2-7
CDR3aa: ASSQDLGTSGSTQY

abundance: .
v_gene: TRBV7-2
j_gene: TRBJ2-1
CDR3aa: ASSLDRFDEQF

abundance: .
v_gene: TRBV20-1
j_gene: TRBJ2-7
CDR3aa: SAPGQGGNEQY

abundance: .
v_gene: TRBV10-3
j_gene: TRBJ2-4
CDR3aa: AISEAAGSSYNEQY